A single sample gave rise to the 24 T cell receptor beta chains below, sequenced in a study of type 1 and type 2 diabetes patients. Genomic DNA was the PCR template. The TCR beta CDR3 region was amplified using 30 forward and 13 reverse primers. TCRdb called the multiplex PCR reads again in MiXCR, with one record for every CDR3 protein. The data show 250,000 to 300,000 distinct CDR3 sequences, 40% to 50% seen once. Source material: peripheral blood mononuclear cells (PBMCs). The receptors stem from a man aged 18-30 years with type 2 diabetes.

The CDR3 loop reads CASSITGDSNYEQYF. The DNA of the CDR3 is TGTGCCAGTTCTATAACAGGGGACTCAAACTACGAGCAGTACTTC. The chain joins TRBV19 to TRBJ2-7; D is perhaps TRBD1 (7 bases). The CDR3 consists of 15 residues. The V gene's germline CDR1 is LNHDA and CDR2 SQIVND (reference sequence). V lost 8 bases, J lost 3 bases, and 20 bases lay in between.

This clonotype was seen once. The chain is built from TRBV5-5 and TRBJ1-6; possibly TRBD1 for D (6 bases). This CDR3 spans 15 amino acids. The germline V and J ends were trimmed by 0 bases and 7 bases, with 11 bases remaining between them. The germline V gene encodes CDR1 SGHKS and CDR2 YYEKEE (reference sequence). CDR3 sequence (DNA): TGTGCCAGCAGCTTGGGGGGGCTTGGAAATTCACCCCTCCACTTT. Protein product: CASSLGGLGNSPLHF.

With regard to this clonotype: Just one base apart from a much larger clone, this may be a read error. V and J are TRBV27 and TRBJ2-5, with 10 bases lining up with TRBD1. This CDR3 spans 14 amino acids. The germline gives CDR1 MNHEY, CDR2 SMNVEV (reference sequence). The V segment lost 5 bases and the J segment 0 bases; nucleotides outside the gene matches: 0. In DNA, the CDR3 is TGTGCCAGCAGTGGGACAGGGGACCAAGAGACCCAGTACTTC. Protein: CASSGTGDQETQYF.

The chain combines TRBV19 with TRBJ1-1; D not resolved. The germline CDR1 and CDR2 sequences are LNHDA and SQIVND (reference sequence). V lost 3 bases and J lost 2, with 4 bases in between. The CDR3 contains 12 residues. CDR3 loop: CASSMANTEAFF. CDR3 in DNA: TGTGCCAGTAGTATGGCCAACACTGAAGCTTTCTTT.

The chain carries TRBV7-8 and TRBJ2-3; 9 bases are a match to TRBD2. The CDR3 totals 16 residues. Germline V gene sequence: CDR1 SGHVS, CDR2 FQNEAQ. J lost 3 bases, V lost 1 base, and 5 bases had no gene match. In DNA, the CDR3 is TGTGCCAGCAGCTTAGGGGCGGGAGGGTTTACAGATACGCAGTATTTT. Its protein product is CASSLGAGGFTDTQYF.

This chain joins TRBV6-6 and TRBJ1-4; maybe TRBD1 (5 bases). Trimming took off 0 bases at V and 0 bases at J, with 14 bases between the two ends. The germline gives CDR1 MNHNY, CDR2 SVGAGI (reference sequence). The CDR3 consists of 18 residues. CDR3 bases: TGTGCCAGCAGTTACTCGAAAGGACACCATGCAACTAATGAAAAACTGTTTTTT. Its protein product is CASSYSKGHHATNEKLFF.

This clonotype has more than one count but fewer than ten. The chain links TRBV2 to TRBJ1-1; D gene uncertain. Trimming removed 2 bases from V and 1 base from J, with 5 bases in between. This CDR3 spans 13 amino acids. The V gene's germline CDR1 is SNHLY and CDR2 FYNNEI. In DNA form, the CDR3 reads TGTGCCAGCAGTGAAACCAGGAACACTGAAGCTTTCTTT. It encodes CASSETRNTEAFF.

V usage is TRBV19 and J usage is TRBJ2-7, with 7 bases that match TRBD1. The CDR3 is made up of 13 amino acids. CDR1 is LNHDA, CDR2 SQIVND, per germline (reference sequence). The ends lost 5 bases at V and 6 bases at J; junction bases unmatched: 7. CDR3 loop: CASSLQGLGEQYF. The CDR3 DNA sequence: TGTGCCAGTAGTTTACAGGGGTTAGGCGAGCAGTACTTC.

The J gene is TRBJ2-7, the V gene TRBV6-1; 9 nucleotides line up with TRBD2. Germline-derived CDR1 and CDR2 are MNHNS and SASEGT. CDR3 length: 15 residues. V lost 2 bases, J lost 5 bases, and 7 bases stayed unmatched. The CDR3 sequence is CASSELAGGSHEQYF. In DNA form, the CDR3 reads TGTGCCAGCAGTGAACTGGCGGGAGGGTCCCACGAGCAGTACTTC.

This clonotype was picked up a small number of times. V is TRBV20-1 and J is TRBJ1-1; D call uncertain. Germline assignment: CDR1 DFQATT and CDR2 SNEGSKA (reference sequence). V lost 5 bases to trimming and J lost 7 bases, with 14 bases between them. The CDR3 has 12 residues. The CDR3 loop is CSAPVGPVEAFF. In nucleotides, the CDR3 is TGCAGTGCTCCCGTAGGCCCGGTTGAAGCTTTCTTT.

V usage is TRBV7-3 and J usage is TRBJ2-1; D tentatively fits TRBD1 or TRBD2 (6 bases each). V shed 2 bases and J shed 9 bases, with 11 bases lying between them. The CDR3 is 13 amino acids. Germline-derived CDR1 and CDR2 are SGHTA and FQGTGA. CDR3 protein: CASSLGGRGEQFF. The CDR3 DNA reads TGTGCCAGCAGCTTAGGGGGGCGGGGTGAGCAGTTCTTC.

The rearrangement joins TRBV29-1 to TRBJ1-2; 7 bases agree with TRBD1. The CDR3 spans 14 residues. Trimming removed 3 bases from V and 4 bases from J; junction bases left unmatched: 8. CDR1 and CDR2 (germline): SQVTM, ANQGSEA. In DNA form, the CDR3 reads TGCAGCGTTGATTCCCCGGGACAGACCTATGGCTACACCTTC. Translating gives CSVDSPGQTYGYTF. Full variable domain (rest looked up from reference TRBV29-1 and TRBJ1-2): SAVISQKPSRDICQRGTSLTIQCQVDSQVTMMFWYRQQPGQSLTLIATANQGSEATYESGFVIDKFPISRPNLTFSTLTVSNMSPEDSSIYLCSVDSPGQTYGYTFGSGTRLTVV.

This chain links TRBV25-1 with TRBJ1-4, with 9 bases aligning to TRBD1. Germline values: CDR1 MGHDK, CDR2 SYGVNS. Germline trimming cut 3 bases from V and 3 bases from J; bases unmatched to any gene: 8. The length of the CDR3 is 17 residues. The DNA of the CDR3 is TGTGCCAGCAGTGACACCGGGACAGGGCTGCCTAATGAAAAACTGTTTTTT. Its protein product is CASSDTGTGLPNEKLFF. The full variable domain, in which reference TRBV25-1 and TRBJ1-4 provide the parts outside the CDR3, is EADIYQTPRYLVIGTGKKITLECSQTMGHDKMYWYQQDPGMELHLIHYSYGVNSTEKGDLSSESTVSRIRTEHFPLTLESARPSHTSQYLCASSDTGTGLPNEKLFFGSGTQLSVL.

This clonotype was seen only a few times. The V call is TRBV12-3 or TRBV12-4, the J call TRBJ1-4; weak D call: TRBD1 (5 bases). Trimming took 5 bases from V and 8 from J, leaving 9 bases between them. The CDR3 runs 12 residues. This chain's CDR3 is CASSRRGEKLFF. In nucleotides, the CDR3 is TGTGCCAGCAGTAGGAGGGGAGAAAAACTGTTTTTT.

The chain joins TRBV7-2 to TRBJ2-3, with unresolved D. The V gene's germline CDR1 is SGHTA and CDR2 FQGNSA. CDR3 size: 14 residues. Trimming took off 3 bases at V and 0 bases at J, with 7 bases between the two ends. CDR3 amino acids: CASSLDDSTDTQYF. The CDR3 nucleotides read TGTGCCAGCAGCTTGGATGACAGCACAGATACGCAGTATTTT.

Turning to this clonotype: The CDR3 end shows no conserved phenylalanine or tryptophan, and so a read error is likely. The rearrangement joins TRBV4-1 to TRBJ1-5; D uncertain. This CDR3 is 13 amino acids long. V shed 0 bases and J shed 7 bases, with 7 bases lying between them. The germline CDR1 and CDR2 sequences are MGHRA and YSYEKL. The CDR3 protein is CASSQESGQPQHV. CDR3 nucleotide sequence: TGCGCCAGCAGCCAAGAATCTGGCCAGCCCCAGCATGTT.

Only a few counts were recorded for this clonotype. The V gene is TRBV6-1, the J gene TRBJ1-2, with 11 nucleotides matching TRBD1. The CDR3 is 15 amino acids. Losses at the gene ends were 8 bases for V and 8 bases for J; bases not matched to a gene: 13. Germline CDR1 reads MNHNS; CDR2 reads SASEGT. This CDR3 is CASATGDRGSDGYTF. CDR3 DNA: TGTGCCAGCGCCACGGGGGACAGGGGGTCGGACGGCTACACCTTC.

The J gene is TRBJ1-1, the V gene TRBV7-9; D uncertain. CDR1 and CDR2 from the germline V gene are SEHNR and FQNEAQ (reference sequence). Trimming removed 5 bases at V and 7 bases at J, with 11 bases between. The length of the CDR3 is 12 residues. The CDR3 spells CASSPARDEAFF. DNA for the CDR3: TGTGCCAGCAGCCCGGCCAGAGATGAAGCTTTCTTT.

Concerning this clonotype itself: The junction shows a germline mismatch at one end, possibly a read error. The chain recombines TRBV19 with TRBJ1-1; TRBD1 is a possible D gene (6 bases). Germline CDR1 and CDR2: LNHDA and SQIVND (reference sequence). CDR3 length equals 15 residues. The CDR3: CASSIGAGANTEALF. The CDR3 nucleotides read TGTGCCAGTAGTATAGGTGCAGGGGCGAACACTGAAGCTCTCTTT.

The chain joins TRBV5-4 to TRBJ2-7; D tentatively reads TRBD1 or TRBD2 (5 bases each). There are 14 residues in the CDR3. Trimming removed 0 bases from V and 5 bases from J, with 12 bases in between. Germline V gene data show CDR1 as SGHNT and CDR2 as YYREEE (reference sequence). The DNA of the CDR3 is TGTGCCAGCAGCTTGGGATCCAGGGACCACGAGCAGTACTTC. This gives the protein CASSLGSRDHEQYF.

J is TRBJ1-2 and V is TRBV20-1; D ambiguous. Per the germline V gene, CDR1 is DFQATT and CDR2 is SNEGSKA (reference sequence). V dropped 0 bases and J dropped 4 bases, with 12 bases sitting between them. CDR3 size: 14 residues. The CDR3 reads CSARDPRQGYGYTF. The CDR3 coding sequence is TGCAGTGCTAGAGATCCAAGACAAGGCTATGGCTACACCTTC.

The chain links TRBV28 to TRBJ2-7, with a tentative D call TRBD2 (5 bases). CDR1 MDHEN and CDR2 SYDVKM come from the germline V gene. The CDR3 is 11 residues long. V lost 10 bases and J lost 6, with 13 bases in between. The chain's CDR3 is CATTSPSEQYF. The CDR3 nucleotides read TGTGCCACCACTAGTCCAAGCGAGCAGTACTTC.

Note on this clonotype: In this CDR3 the conserved last residue, phenylalanine or tryptophan, is missing, so a read error is likely. The chain is built from TRBV25-1 and TRBJ1-2; the D is unclear. The CDR3 is 11 amino acids. Trimming cost V 8 bases and J 3 bases, with 7 bases left between them. Germline V gene sequence: CDR1 MGHDK, CDR2 SYGVNS. The CDR3, as DNA: TGTGCCAGCCACGGTTACTATGGCTACACCCTC. Encoded protein: CASHGYYGYTL.

The CDR3 loop reads CASSQTADEQYF. The CDR3 DNA sequence: TGTGCCAGCAGTCAGACAGCGGACGAGCAGTACTTC. The chain links TRBV7-8 to TRBJ2-7, with D possibly called TRBD1 or TRBD2 (5 bases each). CDR1 and CDR2 (germline): SGHVS, FQNEAQ. CDR3 size: 12 residues. Trimming cost V 6 bases and J 5 bases, with 11 bases left between them.